Each of the 7 T cell receptor beta chains below was sequenced from the same sample in a study of molecular identifiers for immune sequencing clone quantification. TCRdb re-called the PCR reads through MiXCR, storing one row per CDR3 protein. The data show around 460,000 distinct CDR3 sequences, 20% to 25% seen once. Sequences were obtained from naive CD8+ T cells from blood, with Jurkat cell RNA spiked in. Noted subset: FACS-sorted CD8+CD4-CCR7+CD45RA+ naive T cells. Every receptor here comes from a human donor in good health. Some libraries in this study had Jurkat cell RNA spiked in.

This CDR3 reads CSATRLAGGFDEQFF. CDR3 sequence (DNA): TGCAGTGCTACCCGACTAGCGGGAGGGTTTGATGAGCAGTTCTTC. The gene calls are TRBV20-1 and TRBJ2-1, with 14 nucleotides matching TRBD2. J lost 8 bases, V lost 4 bases, and 7 bases had no gene match. The CDR3 sequence is 15 residues long. The germline V gene has CDR1 DFQATT and CDR2 SNEGSKA (reference sequence).

Worth noting for this clonotype: This may be a read error, as it is one base from a much larger clone. This likely comes from a read error, as the CDR3 has no conserved phenylalanine or tryptophan at its end. This chain joins TRBV4-3 and TRBJ1-2; tentative D call: TRBD1 (5 bases). CDR3 size: 15 residues. V was clipped by 0 bases and J by 4 bases, with 12 bases between them. CDR1 and CDR2 (germline): LGHNA, YSLEER. The CDR3 is CASSQDMGGVYGYTL. The CDR3 coding sequence is TGCGCCAGCAGCCAAGATATGGGGGGTGTCTATGGCTACACCCTC.

The gene calls are TRBV3-1 and TRBJ2-1; 9 positions match TRBD2. The CDR3 covers 14 residues. The J segment lost 6 bases and the V segment lost 6 bases, leaving 6 bases of the junction unmatched. Germline values: CDR1 LGHDT, CDR2 YNNKEL (reference sequence). The CDR3: CASREAGGSNEQFF. The CDR3 DNA sequence: TGTGCCAGCAGGGAAGCGGGAGGCAGCAATGAGCAGTTCTTC.

This clonotype was observed many times. This chain connects TRBV12-3 or TRBV12-4 to TRBJ2-5, with 10 bases matching TRBD2. The CDR3 runs 15 residues. With V trimmed by 3 bases and J by 3 bases, 4 bases remained unmatched. The CDR3 loop is CASSLYSGGKETQYF. The CDR3 region has the DNA TGTGCCAGCAGTTTGTATAGCGGGGGGAAAGAGACCCAGTACTTC.

The chain employs TRBV5-6 and TRBJ2-4; D gene unclear. The germline gives CDR1 SGHDT, CDR2 YYEEEE. V was trimmed by 0 bases and J by 10 bases, leaving 14 bases between them. This CDR3 is 14 amino acids long. Written as DNA, the CDR3 is TGTGCCAGCAGCTTGGCCCTGGAAAGGGTTATTCAGTACTTC. Its translation: CASSLALERVIQYF. The variable domain in full, completed from reference TRBV5-6 and TRBJ2-4, reads DAGVTQSPTHLIKTRGQQVTLRCSPKSGHDTVSWYQQALGQGPQFIFQYYEEEERQRGNFPDRFSGHQFPNYSSELNVNALLLGDSALYLCASSLALERVIQYFGAGTRLSVL.

V is TRBV7-9 and J is TRBJ2-7; 7 nucleotides align to TRBD2. CDR1 and CDR2 from the germline V gene are SEHNR and FQNEAQ (reference sequence). The CDR3 contains 16 residues. The V and J ends lost 1 base and 5 bases, in that order; junction bases with no gene match: 11. The CDR3 is CASSLGAGEATHEQYF. DNA of the CDR3: TGTGCCAGCAGCTTAGGGGCGGGGGAGGCCACCCACGAGCAGTACTTC.

Only a few counts were recorded for this clonotype. The chain joins TRBV20-1 to TRBJ2-7, with 8 bases lining up with TRBD2. V lost 6 bases to trimming and J lost 1 base; unmatched junction nucleotides: 8. From germline, CDR1 is DFQATT and CDR2 SNEGSKA (reference sequence). There are 14 residues in the CDR3. The CDR3 here is CSATHSGESYEQYF. CDR3 in DNA: TGCAGTGCCACCCATAGCGGGGAATCCTACGAGCAGTACTTC.